This T cell receptor (beta chain) came from a study of shared clonotypes between healthy human individuals. Overall study results and limits: Approximately 5% was the fraction of naive CD4 clonotypes found shared across four donors. Clonotypes which were not shared had lower generation probabilities than clonotypes that all four donors shared.

The table lists this clone with a count of one. Antigen: not known. As handled by the study authors: From ImmunoSEQ came sequences covering only the junction and carrying no quality scores, so filtering differed. Generated by immunoSEQ multiplex PCR, the TCRdb table keeps only in-frame clones and is missing some. Clonal size and the V and J genes are those of that table, whereas D and trimming came from the DNA. The repertoire holds 2.3 million or so clones, with more than 80% as singletons. V dropped 1 base and J dropped 2; count of bases not matched to a gene: 5. CDR3 size: 16 residues. The germline gives CDR1 LGHNA, CDR2 YNFKEQ.

The gene calls are TRBV4-2 and TRBJ2-5, with TRBD2 identical over 9 bases. This sequence originates from a man younger than 30 in good health. Some clones in this sample may be carry-over from other donors' samples. Sequenced material: naive CD4+ T cells from PBMCs. The subset here: CD45RA+ positively selected. This chain's CDR3 is CASSQALAGRQETQYF. The DNA for the CDR3 is TGTGCCAGCAGCCAAGCGCTAGCGGGAAGGCAAGAGACCCAGTACTTC.